A selection of T cell receptor beta chains follows, all from one sample in a study of blood T cell repertoires in COVID-19. Here immunoSEQ multiplex PCR was the method, and the copy in TCRdb shows in-frame clones only, minus some. The data contain approximately 300,000 clones, roughly 88% of them singletons. Source material: peripheral blood. The receptors originated from a woman between 50 and 59 years old with active or convalescent COVID-19. CDR3s include the opening cysteine and the closing phenylalanine or tryptophan. The order of the fields is CDR3 protein, CDR3 DNA, clone size, D gene, J gene, V gene. A D gene is named only where the DNA matches it firmly. Clone size is not always given. Where it is, it says once, few, many or a class for expanded clones.

CATSEAGGMDTQYF,TGTGCCACCAGTGAGGCGGGGGGAATGGATACGCAGTATTTT,NA,TRBD2,TRBJ2-3,TRBV24-1
CAWSYGDRLYNEQFF,TGTGCCTGGAGTTACGGGGACAGGCTTTACAATGAGCAGTTCTTC,NA,TRBD1,TRBJ2-1,TRBV30
CATSRELGTSLYNEQFF,TGTGCCACCAGCAGAGAGTTAGGGACTAGCTTGTACAATGAGCAGTTCTTC,NA,TRBD2,TRBJ2-1,TRBV15
CASSRGTKNTGELFF,TGTGCCAGCAGCCGCGGGACCAAAAACACCGGGGAGCTGTTTTTT,NA,NA,TRBJ2-2,TRBV7-2
CASSLVAGGGGNEQFF,TGTGCCAGCAGCTTGGTAGCGGGGGGAGGAGGCAATGAGCAGTTCTTC,NA,TRBD2,TRBJ2-1,TRBV7-3
CASSYSNPGPYGYTF,TGTGCCAGCAGTTACTCGAATCCAGGGCCATATGGCTACACCTTC,NA,NA,TRBJ1-2,TRBV6-2/TRBV6-3
CASSQSYSHGYTF,TGTGCCAGCAGCCAGAGCTATTCCCATGGCTACACCTTC,NA,NA,TRBJ1-2,TRBV14
CASSFVAPRGKLFF,TGTGCCAGCAGTTTTGTGGCCCCAAGGGGAAAACTGTTTTTT,once,NA,TRBJ1-4,TRBV28
CASTVEILNTEAFF,TGTGCCAGCACAGTGGAGATACTGAACACTGAAGCTTTCTTT,NA,NA,TRBJ1-1,TRBV2
CASSLRTSGRQSYEQYF,TGTGCCAGCAGTTTAAGGACTAGCGGGAGACAGTCCTACGAGCAGTACTTC,NA,TRBD2,TRBJ2-7,TRBV28
CASSIPGQGRGEQYF,TGTGCCAGTAGTATCCCCGGACAGGGGCGGGGAGAGCAGTACTTC,NA,TRBD1,TRBJ2-7,TRBV19
CASNEVNTGELFF,TGTGCCAGCAACGAGGTGAACACCGGGGAGCTGTTTTTT,NA,NA,TRBJ2-2,TRBV6-5
CAVGGLSTDTQYF,TGCGCCGTCGGGGGGCTCAGCACAGATACGCAGTATTTT,once,NA,TRBJ2-3,TRBV4-1
CASSPRPHPQAFF,TGTGCCAGCAGCCCTAGACCCCACCCGCAAGCTTTCTTT,NA,NA,TRBJ1-1,TRBV7-9
CASSVTSGTGYEQYF,TGTGCCAGCAGTGTAACCTCCGGGACAGGCTACGAGCAGTACTTC,NA,TRBD1,TRBJ2-7,TRBV27
CASSQVSRTEAFF,TGTGCCAGCAGCCAAGTTAGTCGAACTGAAGCTTTCTTT,NA,NA,TRBJ1-1,TRBV3-1/TRBV3-2
CASTGDDSYNEQFF,TGTGCCAGTACGGGGGATGACAGCTACAATGAGCAGTTCTTC,NA,NA,TRBJ2-1,TRBV19
CASSDPEGGETIYYEQYF,TGCGCCAGCAGTGACCCGGAGGGGGGGGAAACCATATACTACGAGCAGTACTTC,few,NA,TRBJ2-7,TRBV10-1
CASSSTGYDEKLFF,TGTGCCAGCAGCTCGACAGGGTACGATGAAAAACTGTTTTTT,NA,TRBD1,TRBJ1-4,TRBV7-2
CASSPPRGNNQPQHF,TGTGCCAGCAGTCCCCCACGGGGGAACAATCAGCCCCAGCATTTT,NA,NA,TRBJ1-5,TRBV28
CASSRVTESYGYTF,TGCGCCAGCAGCCGAGTGACGGAGTCCTATGGCTACACCTTC,NA,NA,TRBJ1-2,TRBV4-1
CASSLSGGLTEAFF,TGTGCCAGCAGCTTATCGGGGGGGCTAACTGAAGCTTTCTTT,NA,NA,TRBJ1-1,TRBV7-9
CASSSGSVRGSNSPLHF,TGTGCCAGCAGCTCGGGCAGCGTTAGGGGCAGTAATTCACCCCTCCACTTT,NA,NA,TRBJ1-6,TRBV7-9
CASSLAGGQYSYEQYF,TGTGCCAGCAGCTTAGCCGGGGGACAGTACTCCTACGAGCAGTACTTC,NA,NA,TRBJ2-7,TRBV7-9
CASSSSTGTGRPSSYEQYF,TGTGCCAGCAGCTCATCCACCGGGACAGGGCGACCCTCCTCCTACGAGCAGTACTTC,NA,TRBD1,TRBJ2-7,TRBV5-8
CASSRDRGGKGNTIYF,TGTGCCAGCAGCCGGGACAGGGGGGGAAAGGGAAACACCATATATTTT,NA,TRBD1,TRBJ1-3,TRBV7-6
CASSFLQKAFF,TGTGCCAGCAGTTTTCTCCAGAAAGCTTTCTTT,NA,NA,TRBJ1-1,TRBV28
CASSHRGEQYF,TGTGCCAGCAGCCACCGAGGCGAGCAGTACTTC,once,NA,TRBJ2-7,TRBV6-2/TRBV6-3
CASSLKWQTTLSSGNTIYF,TGTGCCAGCAGTTTGAAGTGGCAGACAACATTGAGCTCTGGAAACACCATATATTTT,once,NA,TRBJ1-3,TRBV28
CAWRQNNEQFF,TGTGCCTGGCGACAAAACAATGAGCAGTTCTTC,NA,NA,TRBJ2-1,TRBV30
CASSLGGQGHEQYF,TGTGCCAGCAGCTTAGGAGGACAGGGCCACGAGCAGTACTTC,few,TRBD1,TRBJ2-7,TRBV7-9
CASSSQGGGSPLHF,TGCGCCAGCAGCTCCCAGGGTGGCGGTTCACCCCTCCACTTT,NA,NA,TRBJ1-6,TRBV5-1
CASSYSTGGGFRDTEAFF,TGTGCCAGCAGTTACTCGACTGGGGGGGGGTTTCGCGACACTGAAGCTTTCTTT,NA,NA,TRBJ1-1,TRBV6-2/TRBV6-3
CASSYSGSGLQPQHF,TGTGCCAGCAGTTACTCGGGCAGCGGGCTACAGCCCCAGCATTTT,NA,NA,TRBJ1-5,TRBV6-5
CASTHPGGNTGELFF,TGTGCCAGCACCCACCCGGGGGGAAACACCGGGGAGCTGTTTTTT,NA,TRBD2,TRBJ2-2,TRBV4-2
CASSLGREFAYEQYF,TGCGCCAGCAGCTTGGGTAGGGAGTTTGCCTACGAGCAGTACTTC,NA,NA,TRBJ2-7,TRBV5-1
CASSPKKAGGPGNTGELFF,TGTGCCAGCTCACCAAAGAAAGCGGGAGGGCCCGGCAACACCGGGGAGCTGTTTTTT,NA,TRBD2,TRBJ2-2,TRBV18
CASSQVSTGIYGYTF,TGTGCCAGCAGCCAAGTATCGACAGGAATCTATGGCTACACCTTC,NA,NA,TRBJ1-2,TRBV3-1/TRBV3-2
CASSFQEGTGANVLTF,TGTGCCAGCAGTTTCCAGGAGGGAACTGGGGCCAACGTCCTGACTTTC,few,NA,TRBJ2-6,TRBV28
CASSHPPNGRRSDTQYF,TGTGCCAGCAGTCACCCACCCAACGGGAGACGATCAGATACGCAGTATTTT,NA,NA,TRBJ2-3,TRBV6-2/TRBV6-3
CASSPRGINSPYF,TGTGCCAGCAGCCCCCGAGGAATTAACTCTCCCTACTTC,NA,NA,TRBJ2-5,TRBV7-2
CASRPGLAGVEQFF,TGTGCCAGCAGACCGGGACTAGCGGGAGTTGAGCAGTTCTTC,NA,TRBD2,TRBJ2-1,TRBV9